Ten or more counts support the clone carrying this T cell receptor (beta chain). The CDR3 covers 18 residues. Germline loops: CDR1 DFQATT, CDR2 SNEGSKA (reference sequence). V lost 1 base and J lost 3; bases outside the gene matches: 10. The data originate from a study of T cells in Graves' hyperthyroidism and ophthalmopathy. TCR beta CDR3 regions were amplified from RNA. Carried out on the TCR CDR3, a first-round RT-PCR used the HTBI primer set. Using its own MiXCR run on the multiplex PCR reads, TCRdb lists one record per CDR3 protein. The sample shows 300,000 to 450,000 distinct CDR3 sequences, about 18% of them seen only once.

This TCR was recovered from a woman aged 30 to 39 with Graves' hyperthyroidism that later progressed to Graves' ophthalmopathy. The sample was blood. The V call is TRBV20-1, the J call TRBJ2-2; 11 nucleotides agree with TRBD2. CDR3 coding DNA: TGCAGTGCTAGAGGGTTTAGCGGGAGGGCCTTAGACACCGGGGAGCTGTTTTTT. This gives the protein CSARGFSGRALDTGELFF.